This T cell receptor beta chain stems from a study of identical twins. There are many counts of this clonotype. Its target is not known. CDR3 size: 15 residues. V dropped 7 bases and J dropped 3; count of bases not matched to a gene: 8. TCRdb itself ran the 5' RACE reads through MiXCR, one entry per CDR3 protein. The table includes 200,000 to 300,000 distinct CDR3 sequences, 5.5% to 7% detected once. The study, taken as a whole, reports: Alpha sequences that were out-of-frame and twin-shared showed an excess of low generation probability.

This sample also belongs to another study, concerning yellow fever vaccine responses in identical twins.

Sequencing was carried out using memory (CD45RO+) T cells sorted from blood. The source of this sequence is a young woman in good health. V gene TRBV12-3 or TRBV12-4 combines with J gene TRBJ1-4, with 7 bases identical to TRBD1. This chain's CDR3 is CASTPGQGANEKLFF. DNA for the CDR3: TGTGCCAGCACTCCGGGGCAGGGGGCTAATGAAAAACTGTTTTTT.